Shown below are 22 T cell receptor beta chains from a single sample sequenced in a study of blood T cell repertoires in COVID-19. The assay was immunoSEQ multiplex PCR, and TCRdb's table has in-frame clones only and misses some. The sample has roughly 63,000 clones, approximately 78% seen once. The source material was peripheral blood. The receptors come from an elderly man with acute or convalescent COVID-19.

The chain employs TRBV19 and TRBJ1-4; D is possibly TRBD1 (6 bases). The CDR3 contains 15 residues. The germline V gene has CDR1 LNHDA and CDR2 SQIVND (reference sequence). V was trimmed by 3 bases and J by 3 bases, leaving 11 bases between them. CDR3: CASSIGQYANEKLFF. DNA of the CDR3: TGTGCCAGTAGTATCGGACAGTATGCTAATGAAAAACTGTTTTTT.

The chain uses TRBV18 and TRBJ1-1; a weak D match, TRBD1 (6 bases). CDR1 and CDR2 (germline): KGHSH, LQKENI. The CDR3 contains 13 residues. V was trimmed by 6 bases and J by 1 base, leaving 9 bases between them. This CDR3 is CASSSRGNTEAFF. As DNA, the CDR3 is TGTGCCAGCTCCTCCAGGGGGAACACTGAAGCTTTCTTT.

The chain recombines TRBV27 with TRBJ1-4, with 8 bases fitting TRBD1. Germline lookup yields CDR1 MNHEY and CDR2 SMNVEV (reference sequence). This CDR3 is 14 amino acids long. Trimming removed 8 bases from V and 5 bases from J; junction bases left unmatched: 7. The CDR3 loop is CASSRQGINEKLFF. The CDR3 DNA is TGTGCCAGCTCGAGACAGGGGATAAATGAAAAACTGTTTTTT.

V usage is TRBV10-1 and J usage is TRBJ2-5; possibly TRBD2 for D (6 bases). Trimming left V 2 bases short and J 5 bases short, with 15 bases between. This CDR3 is 15 amino acids long. Germline CDR1 WNHNN, CDR2 SYGVQD (reference sequence). CDR3 sequence reads: CASSEGFGGLETQYF. CDR3 sequence (DNA): TGCGCCAGCAGTGAGGGATTTGGAGGGCTGGAGACCCAGTACTTC.

V gene TRBV30 combines with J gene TRBJ2-5; tentatively, D is TRBD2 (5 bases). Germline V gene data show CDR1 as GTSNPN and CDR2 as SVGIG (reference sequence). Trimming removed 5 bases from V and 4 bases from J, with 11 bases in between. This CDR3 contains 12 residues. This chain's CDR3 is CAWRSSGETQYF. In DNA form, the CDR3 reads TGTGCCTGGCGGAGCAGCGGAGAGACCCAGTACTTC.

The V and J genes are TRBV5-6 and TRBJ2-2; D is uncertain. V shed 1 base and J shed 1 base, with 14 bases lying between them. The CDR3 runs to 17 residues. Per the germline V gene, CDR1 is SGHDT and CDR2 is YYEEEE. The chain's CDR3 is CASSLSFGGLNTGELFF. CDR3 in DNA: TGTGCCAGCAGCTTGTCGTTCGGCGGATTGAACACCGGGGAGCTGTTTTTT.

The gene calls are TRBV6-6 and TRBJ1-2, with D unclear. The ends were cut back, 6 bases at V and 2 bases at J, with 13 bases in the middle. Germline-derived CDR1 and CDR2 are MNHNY and SVGAGI (reference sequence). The CDR3 covers 14 residues. The CDR3 sequence: CASSLLGQNYGYTF. In DNA form, the CDR3 reads TGTGCCAGCAGCCTTCTTGGGCAGAACTATGGCTACACCTTC.

This clone appeared a few times. The DNA of the CDR3 is TGTGCCAGCACCGCGGAGCTAGCGGGAGAGGGCGACGAGCAGTACTTC. Translating gives CASTAELAGEGDEQYF. The V and J genes are TRBV25-1 and TRBJ2-7; TRBD2 matches at 10 bases. The CDR3 has 16 amino acids. The germline gives CDR1 MGHDK, CDR2 SYGVNS. Losses at the gene ends were 7 bases for V and 5 bases for J; bases not matched to a gene: 14.

The chain combines TRBV6-5 with TRBJ1-2; D is uncertain. Germline assignment: CDR1 MNHEY and CDR2 SVGAGI. This CDR3 comprises 13 residues. V was cut by 6 bases and J by 6 bases, with 14 bases left in between. CDR3 in amino acids: CASSPRRVDGYTF. In DNA form, the CDR3 reads TGTGCCAGCAGCCCCCGGAGGGTAGATGGCTACACCTTC.

The chain couples TRBV30 to TRBJ1-1; D remains ambiguous. Germline V lookup: CDR1 GTSNPN, CDR2 SVGIG (reference sequence). V was pared by 2 bases and J by 8 bases, with 12 bases between. CDR3 size: 12 residues. CDR3 amino acids: CAWSPYRNEAFF. DNA of the CDR3: TGTGCCTGGAGTCCCTACAGAAACGAAGCTTTCTTT.

The chain links TRBV12-3 or TRBV12-4 to TRBJ2-5, with a possible D match to TRBD1 (5 bases). Trimming left V 2 bases short and J 4 bases short, with 5 bases between. The CDR3 is 12 amino acids. For the CDR3, the DNA is TGTGCCAGCAGTTTAAGGGGAGAGACCCAGTACTTC. Translation: CASSLRGETQYF.

This clone was observed a single time. An end of the junction differs from the germline gene, which may be a read error. The V call is TRBV29-1, the J call TRBJ2-7; TRBD1 matches 10 bases. Per the germline V gene, CDR1 is SQVTM and CDR2 is ANQGSEA. The CDR3 is 15 residues long. The CDR3 protein is CSVEGDRGSTYEQYF. CDR3 coding DNA: TGCAGCGTGGAAGGGGACAGGGGCTCGACCTACGAGCAGTACTTC.

The genes are TRBV11-3 and TRBJ2-1, with TRBD1 matching 12 bases. Trimming removed 5 bases from V and 4 bases from J; junction bases left unmatched: 6. The germline V gene has CDR1 SGHNT and CDR2 YENEEA. The CDR3 contains 16 residues. Here the CDR3 reads CASSGTGGAYYNEQFF. The CDR3 DNA reads as TGTGCCAGCAGCGGGACAGGGGGCGCGTATTACAATGAGCAGTTCTTC.

The chain has TRBV5-5 and TRBJ2-1, with D possibly matching TRBD2 (6 bases). The ends were cut back, 1 base at V and 3 bases at J, with 11 bases in the middle. The germline CDR1 and CDR2 sequences are SGHKS and YYEKEE (reference sequence). The CDR3 has 15 amino acids. CDR3 bases: TGTGCCAGCAGCTTGAATCAGGACTACTACAATGAGCAGTTCTTC. Translation gives CASSLNQDYYNEQFF.

This rearrangement joins TRBV10-3 to TRBJ1-1; 11 nucleotides agree with TRBD1. With V trimmed by 4 bases and J by 0 bases, 7 bases remained unmatched. The V gene's germline CDR1 is ENHRY and CDR2 SYGVKD. The CDR3 has 17 amino acids. CDR3 bases: TGTGCCATCAGTGCTAGTTGGACAGGGGGCGTGAACACTGAAGCTTTCTTT. It encodes CAISASWTGGVNTEAFF.

The CDR3 DNA is TGTGCCAGCAGTATAGGGGGACTAGCGTTCACAGATACGCAGTATTTT. Amino acids: CASSIGGLAFTDTQYF. The rearrangement joins TRBV27 to TRBJ2-3; 10 bases fit TRBD2. Trimming cost V 5 bases and J 2 bases; bases outside gene matches: 7. The germline CDR1 and CDR2 sequences are MNHEY and SMNVEV (reference sequence). The CDR3 runs 16 residues.

This chain uses TRBV2 with TRBJ2-1; 7 nucleotides align to TRBD1. The CDR3 is 14 amino acids. Germline V gene sequence: CDR1 SNHLY, CDR2 FYNNEI. Trimming took 6 bases from V and 8 from J; bases not matched to a gene: 10. The CDR3 bases are TGTGCCAGCAGCCCCCGGGTAACAGGGGATGAGCAGTTCTTC. Translation gives CASSPRVTGDEQFF.

V gene TRBV29-1 combines with J gene TRBJ1-1; the D gene is possibly TRBD1 (6 bases). This CDR3 region has 14 residues. Trimming took off 8 bases at V and 5 bases at J, with 21 bases between the two ends. CDR1 SQVTM and CDR2 ANQGSEA come from the germline V gene. This chain's CDR3 is CSTSQGGGVTEAFF. CDR3 bases: TGCAGCACCAGTCAAGGGGGGGGAGTTACTGAAGCTTTCTTT.

The chain carries TRBV3-1 (or the pseudogene TRBV3-2) and TRBJ2-2, with D maybe TRBD1 (6 bases). Trimming pared 3 bases from V and 2 bases from J, leaving 13 bases between. This CDR3 has 16 residues. Germline loops: CDR1 LGHDT, CDR2 YNNKEL (reference sequence). Here the CDR3 DNA reads TGTGCCAGCAGCCACGGACAGACAAGAAACACCGGGGAGCTGTTTTTT. This sequence encodes CASSHGQTRNTGELFF.

The chain has TRBV18 and TRBJ2-6; 7 nucleotides agree with TRBD1. V trimming: 6 bases; J trimming: 2 bases; junction bases outside the gene matches: 4. The CDR3 is 15 amino acids. Germline lookup yields CDR1 KGHSH and CDR2 LQKENI. The CDR3 loop reads CASSQTGAGANVLTF. CDR3 nucleotides: TGTGCCAGCTCTCAAACAGGGGCTGGGGCCAACGTCCTGACTTTC.

V and J are TRBV2 and TRBJ2-2, with 7 bases that match TRBD2. The CDR3 spans 14 residues. With 7 bases clipped from V and 7 bases from J, the junction kept 9 bases outside the gene matches. Per germline, CDR1 SNHLY and CDR2 FYNNEI. The CDR3 protein is CASNLLAGSGELFF. CDR3 nucleotide sequence: TGTGCCAGCAATCTATTAGCGGGTAGCGGGGAGCTGTTTTTT.

The chain joins TRBV5-4 to TRBJ2-5; no clear D. Trimming cost V 2 bases and J 4 bases, with 3 bases left between them. Germline V gene sequence: CDR1 SGHNT, CDR2 YYREEE (reference sequence). This CDR3 contains 11 residues. The CDR3 region has the DNA TGTGCCAGCAGCTTCGGAGAGACCCAGTACTTC. It encodes CASSFGETQYF.